The entry below describes one T cell receptor beta chain. Researchers divided each subset's genomic DNA evenly across several immunoSEQ plates. Sequencing used immunoSEQ multiplex PCR; TCRdb keeps in-frame clones, though not all of them. The sample records around 2.3 million clones, approximately 96% being singletons. The data were obtained in a study of shared clonotypes between healthy human individuals. The CDR3 sequence is 21 residues long. Trimming removed 4 bases from V and 0 bases from J, with 28 bases in between. The gene calls are TRBV5-3 and TRBJ2-2, with D perhaps TRBD2 (6 bases). TRBV5-3 belongs to the ORF category, with a function that is uncertain. This clonotype originated in a man aged 18 to 29 in good health. The sequenced sample was naive CD4+ T cells sorted from blood. Subset in this sample: CD45RA+ positively selected. CDR3 coding DNA: TGTGCCAGAAGCCGGACTACATTCGGAACTACATTATTTACGAACACCGGGGAGCTGTTTTTT. It codes for CARSRTTFGTTLFTNTGELFF.